The 9 T cell receptor beta chains in this list originate from one sample, sequenced in a study of shared clonotypes between healthy human individuals. Profiled with immunoSEQ multiplex PCR; TCRdb holds only in-frame clones, not every one. The table lists some 1.5 million clones, roughly 97% of them singletons. The specimen sequenced was naive CD4+ T cells sorted from blood. The subset here: CD45RA+ positively selected. These receptors originate from a man aged 30 to 45 in good health.

This chain joins TRBV28 and TRBJ2-1, with a possible D match to TRBD1 (5 bases). The CDR3 has 15 amino acids. Per germline, CDR1 MDHEN and CDR2 SYDVKM. V was clipped by 5 bases and J by 2 bases, with 13 bases between them. For the CDR3, the DNA is TGTGCCAGCAGTCCCCCGACAGTAACCTACAATGAGCAGTTCTTC. Translated, it gives CASSPPTVTYNEQFF.

V usage is TRBV14 and J usage is TRBJ2-7; possible D gene TRBD2, 5 bases. This CDR3 is built from 13 residues. Germline-derived CDR1 and CDR2 are SGHDN and FVKESK. V was clipped by 8 bases and J by 3 bases, with 14 bases between them. Here the CDR3 DNA reads TGTGCCAGCGGCTCCCGGGGTGACTACGAGCAGTACTTC. It specifies CASGSRGDYEQYF.

The table lists this clone with a few counts. V gene TRBV7-6 combines with J gene TRBJ1-2; unclear D gene. This CDR3 region has 13 residues. Germline V gene lookup returns CDR1 SGHVS and CDR2 FNYEAQ. The V end was cut by 1 base, the J end by 3 bases, with 6 bases between. The CDR3 sequence: CASSLGTDYGYTF. CDR3 in DNA: TGTGCCAGCAGCTTAGGCACTGACTATGGCTACACCTTC.

V is TRBV5-6 and J is TRBJ2-1, with TRBD1 matching 7 bases. Germline values: CDR1 SGHDT, CDR2 YYEEEE. CDR3 length: 13 amino acids. V lost 0 bases, J lost 12 bases, and 6 bases stayed unmatched. The CDR3 loop reads CASSLGQGPTQFF. In nucleotides, the CDR3 is TGTGCCAGCAGCTTGGGACAGGGACCCACGCAGTTCTTC.

This chain joins TRBV28 and TRBJ1-2; TRBD1 matches 8 bases. After removal of 6 bases from V and 4 bases from J, the junction contained 10 bases not matched to a gene. The CDR3 spans 15 residues. Germline loops: CDR1 MDHEN, CDR2 SYDVKM. The CDR3 protein is CASRRGQGTSYGYTF. CDR3 nucleotides: TGTGCCAGCAGACGTGGACAGGGTACAAGCTATGGCTACACCTTC.

The rearrangement links TRBV7-2 to TRBJ2-7; 8 positions match TRBD2. The CDR3 has 16 amino acids. V was pared by 3 bases and J by 3 bases, with 10 bases of the junction left unmatched. Germline CDR1 and CDR2: SGHTA and FQGNSA. In nucleotides, the CDR3 is TGTGCCAGCAGCTTCGTCGGTACCAGCGGGAGCTACGAGCAGTACTTC. Translating it yields CASSFVGTSGSYEQYF. The entire variable domain, with the rest obtained from reference TRBV7-2 and TRBJ2-7, is as follows: GAGVSQSPSNKVTEKGKDVELRCDPISGHTALYWYRQSLGQGLEFLIYFQGNSAPDKSGLPSDRFSAERTGGSVSTLTIQRTQQEDSAVYLCASSFVGTSGSYEQYFGPGTRLTVT.

The V call is TRBV19, the J call TRBJ2-7, with 10 nucleotides matching TRBD1. V lost 9 bases and J lost 2; bases outside the gene matches: 7. Germline CDR1 reads LNHDA; CDR2 reads SQIVND (reference sequence). CDR3 size: 14 residues. CDR3 amino acids: CASEPGQGPYEQYF. The CDR3 bases are TGTGCCAGCGAGCCGGGACAGGGGCCCTACGAGCAGTACTTC.

The chain is built from TRBV7-2 and TRBJ2-5, with D possibly being TRBD2 (7 bases). Trimming removed 8 bases at V and 4 bases at J, with 17 bases between. This CDR3 region has 14 residues. Germline V gives CDR1 SGHTA, CDR2 FQGNSA. The CDR3 is CASSLGGGTETQYF. The CDR3 nucleotides are TGTGCCAGCTCTCTAGGGGGGGGGACAGAGACCCAGTACTTC.

The chain uses TRBV18 and TRBJ2-1; 15 bases match TRBD2. Germline loops: CDR1 KGHSH, CDR2 LQKENI. The CDR3 has 20 residues. The V gene end was trimmed by 5 bases and the J gene end by 7 bases; junction bases not matched to a gene: 18. The CDR3 is CASSAYPPGLAGGRRNEQFF. DNA of the CDR3: TGTGCCAGCTCAGCATACCCCCCGGGACTAGCGGGAGGACGCCGGAATGAGCAGTTCTTC. The full variable domain, rest sourced from reference TRBV18 and TRBJ2-1, is NAGVMQNPRHLVRRRGQEARLRCSPMKGHSHVYWYRQLPEEGLKFMVYLQKENIIDESGMPKERFSAEFPKEGPSILRIQQVVRGDSAAYFCASSAYPPGLAGGRRNEQFFGPGTRLTVL.